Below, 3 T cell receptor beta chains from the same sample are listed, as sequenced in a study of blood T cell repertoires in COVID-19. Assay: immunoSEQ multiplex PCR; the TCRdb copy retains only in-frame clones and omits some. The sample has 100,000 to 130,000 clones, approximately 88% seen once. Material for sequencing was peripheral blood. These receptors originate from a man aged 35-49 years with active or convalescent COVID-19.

CDR3 amino acids: CASQYSGDPNEKLFF. Written as DNA, the CDR3 is TGTGCCAGTCAGTACTCCGGGGATCCTAATGAAAAACTGTTTTTT. The chain recombines TRBV18 with TRBJ1-4; no firm D call. Germline V CDR1 and CDR2: KGHSH, LQKENI. The CDR3 is 15 residues long. The V end lost 9 bases, the J end lost 3 bases, and 17 bases lay between the germline ends.

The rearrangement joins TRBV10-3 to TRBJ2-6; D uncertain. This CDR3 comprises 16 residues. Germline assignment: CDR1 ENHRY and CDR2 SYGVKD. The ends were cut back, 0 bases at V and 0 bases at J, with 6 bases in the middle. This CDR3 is CAISESLASGANVLTF. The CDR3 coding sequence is TGTGCCATCAGTGAGTCGTTGGCCTCTGGGGCCAACGTCCTGACTTTC.

CDR3 sequence reads: CASSLGGTSALILDTQYF. In nucleotides, the CDR3 is TGTGCCAGCAGCTTAGGGGGTACTAGCGCTCTGATTCTGGATACGCAGTATTTT. V and J are TRBV7-9 and TRBJ2-3, with TRBD2 matching 7 bases. Germline CDR1 SEHNR, CDR2 FQNEAQ (reference sequence). With 1 base clipped from V and 6 bases from J, the junction kept 16 bases outside the gene matches. CDR3 size: 18 residues.